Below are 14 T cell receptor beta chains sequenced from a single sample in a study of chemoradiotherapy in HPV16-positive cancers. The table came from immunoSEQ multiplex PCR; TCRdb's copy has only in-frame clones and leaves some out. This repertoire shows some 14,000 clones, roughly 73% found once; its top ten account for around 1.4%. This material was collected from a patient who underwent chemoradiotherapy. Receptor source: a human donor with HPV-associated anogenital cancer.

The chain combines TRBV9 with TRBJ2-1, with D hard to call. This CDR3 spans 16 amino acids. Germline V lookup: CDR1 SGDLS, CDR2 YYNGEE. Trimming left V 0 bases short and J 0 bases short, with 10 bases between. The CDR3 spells CASSVDPSRSYNEQFF. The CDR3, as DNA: TGTGCCAGCAGCGTAGATCCATCTCGCTCCTACAATGAGCAGTTCTTC.

The CDR3 region has the DNA TGTGCCTGGAGCCCGGTTCAGGGAACTGAAGCTTTCTTT. Residues: CAWSPVQGTEAFF. This chain connects TRBV30 to TRBJ1-1; TRBD1 might be the D (5 bases). Germline assignment: CDR1 GTSNPN and CDR2 SVGIG (reference sequence). The V gene lost 3 bases and the J gene lost 5 bases, with 13 bases spanning the gap. The CDR3 runs to 13 residues. Filled out from reference TRBV30 and TRBJ1-1, the complete variable domain reads SQTIHQWPATLVQPVGSPLSLECTVEGTSNPNLYWYRQAAGRGLQLLFYSVGIGQISSEVPQNLSASRPQDRQFILSSKKLLLSDSGFYLCAWSPVQGTEAFFGQGTRLTVV.

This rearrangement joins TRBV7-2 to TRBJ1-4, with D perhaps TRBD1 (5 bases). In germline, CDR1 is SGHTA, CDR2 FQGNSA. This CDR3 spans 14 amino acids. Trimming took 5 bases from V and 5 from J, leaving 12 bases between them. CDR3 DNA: TGTGCCAGCAGCCCAGGGAGGAGAAATGAAAAACTGTTTTTT. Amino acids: CASSPGRRNEKLFF.

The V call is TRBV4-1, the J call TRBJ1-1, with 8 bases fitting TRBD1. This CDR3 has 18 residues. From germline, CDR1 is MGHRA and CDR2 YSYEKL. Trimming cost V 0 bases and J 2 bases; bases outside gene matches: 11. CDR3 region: CASSQDPDWGQVNTEAFF. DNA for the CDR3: TGCGCCAGCAGCCAAGATCCTGATTGGGGACAGGTTAACACTGAAGCTTTCTTT.

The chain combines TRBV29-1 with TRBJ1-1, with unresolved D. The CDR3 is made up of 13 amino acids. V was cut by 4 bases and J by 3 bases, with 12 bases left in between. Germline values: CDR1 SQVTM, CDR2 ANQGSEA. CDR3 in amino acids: CSVVDGGDTEAFF. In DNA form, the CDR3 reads TGCAGCGTTGTGGATGGCGGAGACACTGAAGCTTTCTTT. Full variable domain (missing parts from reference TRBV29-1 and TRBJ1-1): SAVISQKPSRDICQRGTSLTIQCQVDSQVTMMFWYRQQPGQSLTLIATANQGSEATYESGFVIDKFPISRPNLTFSTLTVSNMSPEDSSIYLCSVVDGGDTEAFFGQGTRLTVV.

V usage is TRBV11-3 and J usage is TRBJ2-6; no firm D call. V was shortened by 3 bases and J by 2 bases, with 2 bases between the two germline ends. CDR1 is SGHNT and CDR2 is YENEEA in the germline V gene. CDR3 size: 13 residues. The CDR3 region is CASSFAGANVLTF. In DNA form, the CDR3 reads TGTGCCAGCAGCTTCGCTGGGGCCAACGTCCTGACTTTC.

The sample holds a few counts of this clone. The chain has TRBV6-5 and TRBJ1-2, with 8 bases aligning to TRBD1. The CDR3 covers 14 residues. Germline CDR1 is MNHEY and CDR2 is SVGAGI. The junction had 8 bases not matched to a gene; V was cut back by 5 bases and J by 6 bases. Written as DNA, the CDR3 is TGTGCCAGCAGTAATGTCAGGGGGCGGGATGGCTACACCTTC. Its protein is CASSNVRGRDGYTF.

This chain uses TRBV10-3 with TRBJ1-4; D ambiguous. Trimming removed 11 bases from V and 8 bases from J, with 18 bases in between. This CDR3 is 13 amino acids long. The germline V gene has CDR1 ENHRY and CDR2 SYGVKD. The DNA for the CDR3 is TGTGCCGCCTACAGAGCCTTTAGGGAAAAACTGTTTTTT. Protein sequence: CAAYRAFREKLFF.

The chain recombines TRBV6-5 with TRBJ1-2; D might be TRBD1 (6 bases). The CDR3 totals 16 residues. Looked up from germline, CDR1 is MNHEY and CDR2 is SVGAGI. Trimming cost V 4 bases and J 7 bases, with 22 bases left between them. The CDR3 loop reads CASSSLSYRVSGGYTF. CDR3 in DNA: TGTGCCAGCAGTTCCCTAAGCTACAGGGTTAGTGGTGGCTACACCTTC.

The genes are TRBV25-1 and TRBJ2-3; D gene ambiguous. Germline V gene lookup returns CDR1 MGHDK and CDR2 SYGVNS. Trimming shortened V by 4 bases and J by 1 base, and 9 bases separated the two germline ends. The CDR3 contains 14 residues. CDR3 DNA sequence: TGTGCCAGCAGTGTTGGGGTACGCACAGATACGCAGTATTTT. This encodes CASSVGVRTDTQYF.

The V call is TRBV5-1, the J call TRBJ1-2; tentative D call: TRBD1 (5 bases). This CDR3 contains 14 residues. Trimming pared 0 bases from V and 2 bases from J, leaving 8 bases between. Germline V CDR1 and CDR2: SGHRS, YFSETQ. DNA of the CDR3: TGCGCCAGCAGCTTGGTTGGGGGGAACTATGGCTACACCTTC. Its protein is CASSLVGGNYGYTF.

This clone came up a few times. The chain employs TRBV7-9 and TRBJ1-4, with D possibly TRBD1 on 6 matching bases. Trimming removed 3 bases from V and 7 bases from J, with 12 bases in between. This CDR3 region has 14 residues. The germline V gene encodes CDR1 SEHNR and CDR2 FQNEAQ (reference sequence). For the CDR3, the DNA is TGTGCCAGCAGCTTCATACAGGGAGGTGAAAAACTGTTTTTT. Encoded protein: CASSFIQGGEKLFF.

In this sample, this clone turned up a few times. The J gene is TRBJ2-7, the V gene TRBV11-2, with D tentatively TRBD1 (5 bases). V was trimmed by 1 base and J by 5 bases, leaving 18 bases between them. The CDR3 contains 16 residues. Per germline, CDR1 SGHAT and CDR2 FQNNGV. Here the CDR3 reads CASSLVLAAGFDEQYF. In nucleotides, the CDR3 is TGTGCCAGCAGCTTAGTTTTGGCGGCAGGGTTTGACGAGCAGTACTTC.

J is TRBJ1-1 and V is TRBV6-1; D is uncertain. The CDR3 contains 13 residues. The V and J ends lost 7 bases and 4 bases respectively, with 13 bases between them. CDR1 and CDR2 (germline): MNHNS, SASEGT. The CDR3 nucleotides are TGTGCCAGCATCGGACGGGGTACCACTGAAGCTTTCTTT. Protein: CASIGRGTTEAFF.